The 9 T cell receptor beta chains in this list originate from one sample, sequenced in a study of T cells in Graves' hyperthyroidism and ophthalmopathy. The TCR beta CDR3 regions underwent amplification using RNA transcripts as the source. With the HTBI primer set, the TCR CDR3 went through a first round of RT-PCR. TCRdb fed the multiplex PCR reads into MiXCR, producing one record per CDR3 protein. This sample has hundreds of thousands of distinct CDR3 sequences; under 15% occur once, and the top ten carry 3.5% to 4.5%. Source material: blood. The receptors shown here come from a woman aged 40 to 50 with Graves' ophthalmopathy.

This clonotype has ten or more counts. The chain combines TRBV6-1 with TRBJ1-3; the D gene is possibly TRBD1 (5 bases). V lost 5 bases, J lost 8 bases, and 19 bases lay in between. Per the germline V gene, CDR1 is MNHNS and CDR2 is SASEGT. The CDR3 is 15 amino acids. The CDR3 region has the DNA TGTGCCAGCAGTCTGACCCTCGTTGGAGGGGACACCATATATTTT. Its translation: CASSLTLVGGDTIYF.

This clonotype was picked up a small number of times. This chain links TRBV19 with TRBJ2-7; D unresolved. V gave up 3 bases and J gave up 6 bases, with 15 bases separating them. CDR3 length equals 14 residues. CDR1 and CDR2 (germline): LNHDA, SQIVND (reference sequence). CDR3: CASSMREKGFEQYF. As DNA, the CDR3 is TGTGCCAGTAGTATGAGAGAGAAAGGGTTCGAGCAGTACTTC. Based on the CDR3 plus reference TRBV19 and TRBJ2-7, the full variable domain is DGGITQSPKYLFRKEGQNVTLSCEQNLNHDAMYWYRQDPGQGLRLIYYSQIVNDFQKGDIAEGYSVSREKKESFPLTVTSAQKNPTAFYLCASSMREKGFEQYFGPGTRLTVT.

In its sample, this clonotype was seen many times. The V call is TRBV7-8, the J call TRBJ2-7, with 8 bases fitting TRBD2. This CDR3 comprises 15 residues. V lost 5 bases to trimming and J lost 1 base; unmatched junction nucleotides: 7. From germline, CDR1 is SGHVS and CDR2 FQNEAQ. The CDR3 region is CASSIYTGGSYEQYF. CDR3 nucleotides: TGTGCCAGCAGCATCTACACGGGAGGGTCCTACGAGCAGTACTTC.

In this sample, this clonotype turned up a few times. This sequence joins TRBV10-3 and TRBJ2-4; D call uncertain. CDR1 is ENHRY and CDR2 is SYGVKD in the germline V gene. CDR3 size: 16 residues. Deletions cut 3 bases from V and 0 bases from J, with 12 bases between. The CDR3 spells CAISESILRAKNIQYF. The DNA of the CDR3 is TGTGCCATCAGTGAATCGATCCTGCGAGCCAAAAACATTCAGTACTTC.

This clonotype came up many times. The CDR3 DNA reads TGTGCCAGCAGCGAAGGAGGATTAACCTACGAGCAGTACTTC. It yields the protein CASSEGGLTYEQYF. This chain links TRBV9 with TRBJ2-7; D may be TRBD2 (5 bases). Germline values: CDR1 SGDLS, CDR2 YYNGEE. This CDR3 comprises 14 residues. The V and J ends lost 3 bases and 2 bases respectively, with 12 bases between them.

This clonotype was picked up many times. The rearrangement uses TRBV11-2 and TRBJ2-2; 7 nucleotides align to TRBD2. The CDR3 is 13 residues long. Trimming removed 3 bases from V and 7 bases from J; junction bases left unmatched: 2. Germline CDR1 SGHAT, CDR2 FQNNGV. The CDR3 DNA follows: TGTGCCAGCAGCTTGCTAGCGGACGGGGAGCTGTTTTTT. Protein sequence: CASSLLADGELFF.

The table lists this clonotype with a few counts. CDR3 in amino acids: CASSLEGEGSDTQYF. CDR3 DNA: TGTGCCAGCAGTTTAGAGGGGGAGGGGTCAGATACGCAGTATTTT. This rearrangement joins TRBV28 to TRBJ2-3; maybe TRBD2 (7 bases). Germline V gene data show CDR1 as MDHEN and CDR2 as SYDVKM. CDR3 length: 15 amino acids. With 2 bases removed from V and 4 bases from J, the gap between germline ends came to 13 bases. Complete variable domain (other parts from reference TRBV28 and TRBJ2-3): DVKVTQSSRYLVKRTGEKVFLECVQDMDHENMFWYRQDPGLGLRLIYFSYDVKMKEKGDIPEGYSVSREKKERFSLILESASTNQTSMYLCASSLEGEGSDTQYFGPGTRLTVL.

This clonotype was found many times. The V and J genes are TRBV9 and TRBJ2-5; no reliable D call. V lost 3 bases to trimming and J lost 1 base, with 13 bases between them. The CDR3 is made up of 15 amino acids. Germline CDR1 SGDLS, CDR2 YYNGEE. The CDR3 DNA reads as TGTGCCAGCAGCGGCTTCGAGGCAGGCCAAGAGACCCAGTACTTC. It codes for CASSGFEAGQETQYF. Together with reference TRBV9 and TRBJ2-5, the CDR3 gives the full variable domain: DSGVTQTPKHLITATGQRVTLRCSPRSGDLSVYWYQQSLDQGLQFLIQYYNGEERAKGNILERFSAQQFPDLHSELNLSSLELGDSALYFCASSGFEAGQETQYFGPGTRLLVL.

This rearrangement joins TRBV28 to TRBJ1-6, with D uncertain. The germline V and J ends were trimmed by 3 bases and 10 bases, with 13 bases remaining between them. Looked up from germline, CDR1 is MDHEN and CDR2 is SYDVKM. This CDR3 spans 14 amino acids. CDR3 in DNA: TGTGCCAGCAGTTTGAGGGATCTAAGATCACCCCTCCACTTT. It codes for CASSLRDLRSPLHF.